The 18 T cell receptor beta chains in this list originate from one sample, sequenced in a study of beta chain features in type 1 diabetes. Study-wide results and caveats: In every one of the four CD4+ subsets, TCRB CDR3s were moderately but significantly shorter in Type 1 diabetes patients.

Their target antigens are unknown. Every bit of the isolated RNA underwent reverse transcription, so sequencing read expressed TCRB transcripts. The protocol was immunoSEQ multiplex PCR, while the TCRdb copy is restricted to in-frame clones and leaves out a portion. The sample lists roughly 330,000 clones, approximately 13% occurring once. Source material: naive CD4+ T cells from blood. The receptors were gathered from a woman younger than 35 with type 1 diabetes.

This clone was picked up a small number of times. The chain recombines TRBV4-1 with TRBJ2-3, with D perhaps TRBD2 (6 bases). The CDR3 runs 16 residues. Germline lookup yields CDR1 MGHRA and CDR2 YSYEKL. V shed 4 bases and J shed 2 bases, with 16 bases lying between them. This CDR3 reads CASSLGLSWDTDTQYF. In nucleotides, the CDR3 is TGCGCCAGCAGCCTCGGACTATCCTGGGACACAGATACGCAGTATTTT.

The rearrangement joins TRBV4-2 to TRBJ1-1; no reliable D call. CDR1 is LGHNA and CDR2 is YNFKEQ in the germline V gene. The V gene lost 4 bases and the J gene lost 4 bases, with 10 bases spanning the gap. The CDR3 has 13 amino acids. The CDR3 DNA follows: TGTGCCAGCAGCCTTGCCGAACTCACTGAAGCTTTCTTT. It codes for CASSLAELTEAFF.

The CDR3 bases are TGCGCCAGCAGTCCCTTTGGACTTCCCTCGAACACCGGGGAGCTGTTTTTT. Translated, it gives CASSPFGLPSNTGELFF. The chain is built from TRBV23-1 and TRBJ2-2; tentative D call: TRBD2 (5 bases). TRBV23-1 is an ORF for which the function is uncertain. The CDR3 sequence is 17 residues long. V shed 4 bases and J shed 0 bases, with 15 bases lying between them.

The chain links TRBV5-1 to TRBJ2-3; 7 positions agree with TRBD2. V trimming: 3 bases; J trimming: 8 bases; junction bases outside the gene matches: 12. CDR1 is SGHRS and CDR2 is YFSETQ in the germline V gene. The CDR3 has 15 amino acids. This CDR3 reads CASSSPDSTGGTQYF. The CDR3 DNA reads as TGCGCCAGCAGCTCCCCCGACTCGACGGGAGGTACGCAGTATTTT. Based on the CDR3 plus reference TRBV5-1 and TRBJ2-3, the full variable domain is KAGVTQTPRYLIKTRGQQVTLSCSPISGHRSVSWYQQTPGQGLQFLFEYFSETQRNKGNFPGRFSGRQFSNSRSEMNVSTLELGDSALYLCASSSPDSTGGTQYFGPGTRLTVL.

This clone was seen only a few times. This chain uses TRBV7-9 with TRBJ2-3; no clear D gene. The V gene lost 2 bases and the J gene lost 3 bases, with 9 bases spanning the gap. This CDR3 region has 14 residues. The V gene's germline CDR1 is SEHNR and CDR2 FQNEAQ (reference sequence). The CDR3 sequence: CASSLFGATDTQYF. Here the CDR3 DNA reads TGTGCCAGCAGCTTATTTGGAGCGACAGATACGCAGTATTTT.

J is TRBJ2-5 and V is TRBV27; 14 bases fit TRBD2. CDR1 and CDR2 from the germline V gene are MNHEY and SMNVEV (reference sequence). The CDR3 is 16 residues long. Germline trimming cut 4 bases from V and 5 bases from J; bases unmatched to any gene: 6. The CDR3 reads CASSSRLAGGRETQYF. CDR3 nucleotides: TGTGCCAGCAGTTCCCGACTAGCGGGAGGGCGGGAGACCCAGTACTTC.

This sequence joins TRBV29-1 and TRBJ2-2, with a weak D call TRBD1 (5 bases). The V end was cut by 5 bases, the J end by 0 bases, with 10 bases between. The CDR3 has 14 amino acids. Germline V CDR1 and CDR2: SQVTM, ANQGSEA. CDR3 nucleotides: TGCAGCGTTCGACAGAACGCGAACACCGGGGAGCTGTTTTTT. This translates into CSVRQNANTGELFF.

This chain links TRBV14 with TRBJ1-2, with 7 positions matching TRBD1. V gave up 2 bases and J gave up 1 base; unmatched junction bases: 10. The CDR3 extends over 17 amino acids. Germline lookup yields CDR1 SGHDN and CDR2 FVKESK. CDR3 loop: CASSQRMGDRVNYGYTF. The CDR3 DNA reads TGTGCCAGCAGCCAACGAATGGGGGACAGAGTTAACTATGGCTACACCTTC.

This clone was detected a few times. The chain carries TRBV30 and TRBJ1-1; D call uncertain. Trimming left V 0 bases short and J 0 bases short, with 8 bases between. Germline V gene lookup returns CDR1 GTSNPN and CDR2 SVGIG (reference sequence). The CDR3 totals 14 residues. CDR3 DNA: TGTGCCTGGAGTGTAAATTCAGTGAACACTGAAGCTTTCTTT. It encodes CAWSVNSVNTEAFF.

The CDR3 spells CASTSPSRGSGYGYTF. In DNA, the CDR3 is TGTGCCAGCACCTCCCCCTCCAGGGGGTCGGGTTATGGCTACACCTTC. The chain uses TRBV6-6 and TRBJ1-2; 7 bases map to TRBD1. The V gene's germline CDR1 is MNHNY and CDR2 SVGAGI (reference sequence). V was clipped by 7 bases and J by 5 bases; unmatched bases: 16. This CDR3 is built from 16 residues.

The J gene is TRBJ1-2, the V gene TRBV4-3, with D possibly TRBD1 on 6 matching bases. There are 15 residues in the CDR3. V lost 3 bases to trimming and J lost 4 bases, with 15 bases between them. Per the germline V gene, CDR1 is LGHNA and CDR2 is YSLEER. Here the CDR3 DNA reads TGCGCCAGCAGCCACCAAACAGGGTCCCCCTATGGCTACACCTTC. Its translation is CASSHQTGSPYGYTF.

Written as DNA, the CDR3 is TGTGCCATCAGTGAGAGGGAGTACAATGAGCAGTTCTTC. Translation: CAISEREYNEQFF. The chain couples TRBV10-3 to TRBJ2-1; possible D gene TRBD2, 5 bases. Germline assignment: CDR1 ENHRY and CDR2 SYGVKD. The CDR3 spans 13 residues. V lost 2 bases and J lost 4, with 6 bases in between.

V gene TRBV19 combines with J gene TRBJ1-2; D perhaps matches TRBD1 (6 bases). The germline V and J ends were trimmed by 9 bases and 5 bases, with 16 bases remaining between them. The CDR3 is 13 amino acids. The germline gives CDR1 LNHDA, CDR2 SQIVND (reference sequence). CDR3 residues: CASRQALWYGYTF. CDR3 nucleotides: TGTGCCAGCCGACAGGCCCTGTGGTATGGCTACACCTTC. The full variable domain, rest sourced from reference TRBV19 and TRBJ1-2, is DGGITQSPKYLFRKEGQNVTLSCEQNLNHDAMYWYRQDPGQGLRLIYYSQIVNDFQKGDIAEGYSVSREKKESFPLTVTSAQKNPTAFYLCASRQALWYGYTFGSGTRLTVV.

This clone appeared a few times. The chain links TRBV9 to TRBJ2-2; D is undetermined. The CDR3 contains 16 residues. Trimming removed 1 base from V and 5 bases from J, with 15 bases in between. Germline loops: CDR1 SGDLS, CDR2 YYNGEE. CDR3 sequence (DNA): TGTGCCAGCAGCGTATCCTCGGGTCGAAGGACCGGGGAGCTGTTTTTT. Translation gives CASSVSSGRRTGELFF.

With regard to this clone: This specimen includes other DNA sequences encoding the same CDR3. CDR3 region: CASSSRVGASGRGSYNEQFF. In nucleotides, the CDR3 is TGCGCCAGCAGCTCTCGAGTAGGGGCTAGCGGGAGAGGATCCTACAATGAGCAGTTCTTC. The chain joins TRBV5-1 to TRBJ2-1; TRBD2 matches at 10 bases. CDR1 and CDR2 from the germline V gene are SGHRS and YFSETQ. The junction had 16 bases not matched to a gene; V was cut back by 3 bases and J by 1 base. CDR3 length: 20 amino acids. Full variable domain (rest looked up from reference TRBV5-1 and TRBJ2-1): KAGVTQTPRYLIKTRGQQVTLSCSPISGHRSVSWYQQTPGQGLQFLFEYFSETQRNKGNFPGRFSGRQFSNSRSEMNVSTLELGDSALYLCASSSRVGASGRGSYNEQFFGPGTRLTVL.

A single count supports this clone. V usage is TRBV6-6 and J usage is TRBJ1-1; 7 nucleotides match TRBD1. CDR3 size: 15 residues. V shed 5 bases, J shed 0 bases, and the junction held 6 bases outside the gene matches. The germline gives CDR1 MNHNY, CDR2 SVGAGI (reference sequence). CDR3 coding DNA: TGTGCCAGCAGTCAAGGGACAGCTATGAACACTGAAGCTTTCTTT. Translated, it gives CASSQGTAMNTEAFF.

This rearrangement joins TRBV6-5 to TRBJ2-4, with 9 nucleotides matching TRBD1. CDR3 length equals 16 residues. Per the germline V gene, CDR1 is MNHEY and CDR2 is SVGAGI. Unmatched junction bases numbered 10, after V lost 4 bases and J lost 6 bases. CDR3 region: CASSLFRTGVGNIQYF. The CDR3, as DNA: TGTGCCAGCAGTTTGTTTAGGACAGGGGTTGGAAACATTCAGTACTTC.

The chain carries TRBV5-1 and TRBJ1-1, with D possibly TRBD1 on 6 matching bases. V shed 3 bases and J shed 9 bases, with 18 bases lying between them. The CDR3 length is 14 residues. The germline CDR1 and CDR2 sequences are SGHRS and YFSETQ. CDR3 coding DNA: TGCGCCAGCAGCTACAGTGGGGACACCAAAAAAGCTTTCTTT. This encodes CASSYSGDTKKAFF. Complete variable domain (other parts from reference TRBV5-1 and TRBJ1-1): KAGVTQTPRYLIKTRGQQVTLSCSPISGHRSVSWYQQTPGQGLQFLFEYFSETQRNKGNFPGRFSGRQFSNSRSEMNVSTLELGDSALYLCASSYSGDTKKAFFGQGTRLTVV.